A selection of T cell receptor beta chains follows, all from one sample in a study of cytomegalovirus exposure and HLA in healthy donors. TCRdb's table, derived via immunoSEQ multiplex PCR, lists solely in-frame clones and lacks some. Counted here are 100,000 to 150,000 clones, about 83% occurring once; the ten biggest clones make up roughly 1.2%. Sequencing used PBMCs. The receptors here all came from a girl aged 2-10 years in good health and CMV-seronegative. Each CDR3 is given with its conserved first and last residue. D genes are given only for firm matches.

TRBJ1-1 TRBV29-1 NA CSGRGEPTGNTEAFF TGCAGCGGCAGGGGTGAGCCGACGGGGAACACTGAAGCTTTCTTT
TRBJ2-5 TRBV5-5 TRBD2 CASSPAPSGGAWGETQYF TGTGCCAGCAGCCCTGCGCCCAGCGGGGGGGCATGGGGTGAGACCCAGTACTTC
TRBJ2-5 TRBV19 NA CASSMGREETQYF TGTGCCAGTAGTATGGGCAGAGAAGAGACCCAGTACTTC
TRBJ2-1 TRBV7-9 NA CASSLGQGYNEQFF TGTGCCAGCAGCTTAGGTCAGGGTTACAATGAGCAGTTCTTC
TRBJ2-5 TRBV30 TRBD2 CAWSAVGTSEETQYF TGTGCCTGGAGTGCGGTGGGGACTAGCGAAGAGACCCAGTACTTC
TRBJ2-1 TRBV18 NA CASSPPERVYNEQFF TGTGCCAGCTCACCACCGGAGAGAGTATACAATGAGCAGTTCTTC
TRBJ2-5 TRBV28 NA CASSLSTAFQETQYF TGTGCCAGCAGTTTATCGACAGCGTTTCAAGAGACCCAGTACTTC
TRBJ2-3 TRBV6-4 TRBD1 CASSERPGQGSDTQYF TGTGCCAGCAGTGAGCGACCGGGACAGGGATCAGATACGCAGTATTTT
TRBJ2-7 TRBV5-1 TRBD2 CASSPETSAYEQYF TGCGCCAGCAGCCCCGAGACTAGCGCCTACGAGCAGTACTTC
TRBJ2-7 TRBV2 TRBD1 CASSDGTGAYEQYF TGTGCCAGCAGTGACGGGACAGGGGCCTACGAGCAGTACTTC
TRBJ1-1 TRBV25-1 TRBD1 CASRRTGNTEAFF TGTGCCAGCAGGAGGACAGGGAACACTGAAGCTTTCTTT
TRBJ2-3 TRBV28 TRBD2 CASKSGLATDTQYF TGTGCCAGCAAATCGGGACTAGCGACAGATACGCAGTATTTT